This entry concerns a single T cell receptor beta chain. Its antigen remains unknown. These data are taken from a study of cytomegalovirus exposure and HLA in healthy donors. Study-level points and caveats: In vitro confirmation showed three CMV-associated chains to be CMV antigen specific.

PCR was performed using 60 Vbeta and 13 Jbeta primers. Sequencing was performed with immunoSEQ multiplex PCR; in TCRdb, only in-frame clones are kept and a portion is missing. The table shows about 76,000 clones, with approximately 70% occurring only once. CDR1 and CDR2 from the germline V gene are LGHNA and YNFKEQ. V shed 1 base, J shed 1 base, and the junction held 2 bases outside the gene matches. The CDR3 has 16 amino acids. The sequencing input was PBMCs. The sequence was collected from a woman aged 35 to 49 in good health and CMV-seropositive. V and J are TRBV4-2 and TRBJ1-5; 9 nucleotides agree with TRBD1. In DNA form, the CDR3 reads TGTGCCAGCAGCCAAGGGACAGGGGCCAGCAATCAGCCCCAGCATTTT. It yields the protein CASSQGTGASNQPQHF.